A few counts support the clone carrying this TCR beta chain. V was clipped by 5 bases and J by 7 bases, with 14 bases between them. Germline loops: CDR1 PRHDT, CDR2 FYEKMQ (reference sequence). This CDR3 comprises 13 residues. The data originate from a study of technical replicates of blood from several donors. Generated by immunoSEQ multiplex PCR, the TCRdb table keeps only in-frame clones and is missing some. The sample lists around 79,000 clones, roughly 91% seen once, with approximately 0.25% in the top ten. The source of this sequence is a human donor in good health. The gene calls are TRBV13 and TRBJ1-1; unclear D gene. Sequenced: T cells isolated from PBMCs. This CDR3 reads CASSAVRRREAFF. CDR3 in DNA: TGTGCCAGCAGCGCTGTCCGGAGACGTGAAGCTTTCTTT.